Listed below are T cell receptor beta chains from one sample, sequenced in a study of blood T cell repertoires in COVID-19. Repertoires were generated with immunoSEQ multiplex PCR, while TCRdb's copy carries only in-frame clones and drops some. The sample lists 130,000 or so clones; less than 90% were seen once. Sequencing was carried out using peripheral blood. The receptors were sampled from a man younger than 45 with COVID-19, enrolled during active disease. The CDR3 runs from the conserved cysteine through the conserved F or W. Each record gives: V gene, clone size, D gene, J gene, CDR3 protein, CDR3 DNA. D genes are given only for firm matches. Not all rows give a size; the values are once, few, many and, for expanded clones, a class.

>TRBV6-5|-|TRBD1|TRBJ1-2
CASSASPRQGRVAF
TGTGCCAGCAGCGCATCGCCAAGACAGGGTAGGGTCGCCTTC
>TRBV6-5|-|TRBD1|TRBJ2-5
CASSVQGAKGETQYF
TGTGCCAGCAGCGTACAGGGGGCTAAGGGAGAGACCCAGTACTTC
>TRBV28|-|TRBD1|TRBJ1-2
CAIPSQQGSTTYGYTF
TGTGCCATCCCTTCTCAACAGGGGTCAACCACTTATGGCTACACCTTC
>TRBV7-2|-|-|TRBJ1-2
CASSLATQGYGYTF
TGTGCCAGCAGCTTAGCGACCCAGGGCTATGGCTACACCTTC
>TRBV5-1|-|-|TRBJ1-2
CASSPNRVADYGYTF
TGCGCCAGCAGCCCAAACAGGGTGGCGGACTATGGCTACACCTTC
>TRBV19|-|-|TRBJ2-1
CASARRNNEQFF
TGTGCCAGTGCGAGGAGAAACAATGAGCAGTTCTTC
>TRBV4-3|-|-|TRBJ2-1
CASSQETPTLGDSRFF
TGCGCCAGCAGCCAAGAGACCCCGACTCTAGGGGACTCGCGGTTCTTC
>TRBV27|-|-|TRBJ1-6
CASSLRAGRGGSPLHF
TGTGCCAGCAGTTTGAGAGCTGGCAGGGGTGGATCACCCCTCCACTTT
>TRBV7-2|few|-|TRBJ2-7
CASSPDSTSLYEQYF
TGTGCCAGCAGCCCGGACTCGACCTCGCTCTACGAGCAGTACTTC
>TRBV9|-|-|TRBJ2-7
CASSVVLETALTTGAMWEQYF
TGTGCCAGCAGCGTAGTACTGGAGACAGCTTTAACAACTGGGGCTATGTGGGAGCAGTACTTC
>TRBV19|-|-|TRBJ2-1
CASSIVARSYNEQFF
TGTGCCAGTAGTATCGTAGCGCGCTCCTACAATGAGCAGTTCTTC
>TRBV27|-|-|TRBJ2-2
CASKRDEPGELFF
TGTGCCAGCAAGAGGGATGAGCCCGGGGAGCTGTTTTTT
>TRBV6-5|once|-|TRBJ2-2
CASSFRTLAGELFF
TGTGCCAGCAGTTTCCGGACTCTCGCCGGGGAGCTGTTTTTT
>TRBV6-5|-|-|TRBJ2-3
CASERMTDTQYF
TGTGCCAGCGAGCGGATGACAGATACGCAGTATTTT
>TRBV11-2|-|-|TRBJ2-5
CASSSQGLKTQYF
TGTGCCAGCAGCTCACAGGGTCTGAAGACCCAGTACTTC
>TRBV2|-|-|TRBJ2-6
CASSEGGSGANVLTF
TGTGCCAGCAGTGAAGGAGGCTCTGGGGCCAACGTCCTGACTTTC
>TRBV5-1|-|-|TRBJ2-7
CASSLSNRDEQYF
TGCGCCAGCAGCTTGTCTAACAGGGACGAGCAGTACTTC
>TRBV5-6|-|-|TRBJ2-1
CASSLELWRGEQFF
TGTGCCAGCAGCTTGGAACTCTGGAGAGGTGAGCAGTTCTTC
>TRBV21-1|-|-|TRBJ2-5
CASSKNRDRGLPTRLLEETQYF
TGTGCCAGCAGCAAGAACCGGGACAGGGGGCTCCCGACCCGACTCTTGGAAGAGACCCAGTACTTC
>TRBV18|-|TRBD1|TRBJ2-5
CASSPPDRGRETQYF
TGTGCCAGCTCACCACCGGACAGGGGGAGGGAGACCCAGTACTTC
>TRBV11-2|-|TRBD2|TRBJ2-1
CASSVAGENNEQFF
TGTGCCAGCAGCGTAGCGGGGGAAAACAATGAGCAGTTCTTC
>TRBV2|-|TRBD2|TRBJ2-1
CASSVASGRAIEQFF
TGTGCCAGCAGTGTCGCTAGCGGGAGGGCCATTGAGCAGTTCTTC
>TRBV18|-|TRBD2|TRBJ2-1
CASSPRGSGSFNEQFF
TGTGCCAGCTCACCCCGGGGTAGCGGGAGCTTCAATGAGCAGTTCTTC
>TRBV28|-|-|TRBJ1-3
CASSLAGAGNTIYF
TGTGCCAGCAGTTTAGCGGGGGCTGGAAACACCATATATTTT
>TRBV19|-|TRBD1|TRBJ1-4
CASRQTGLAEKLFF
TGTGCCAGTAGGCAGACAGGGCTGGCTGAAAAACTGTTTTTT
>TRBV19|-|-|TRBJ2-2
CASSGGSWVGELFF
TGTGCCAGTAGTGGTGGGAGTTGGGTCGGGGAGCTGTTTTTT
>TRBV4-3|-|TRBD2|TRBJ2-4
CASSQGMTSGTRLAKNIQYF
TGCGCCAGCAGCCAAGGGATGACTAGCGGGACCCGGCTAGCCAAAAACATTCAGTACTTC
>TRBV4-3|-|TRBD2|TRBJ2-3
CASSQVTAGEKDTQYF
TGCGCCAGCAGCCAAGTTACCGCGGGAGAGAAAGATACGCAGTATTTT
>TRBV5-1|-|TRBD1|TRBJ2-1
CASSRGTGLGNEQFF
TGCGCCAGCAGCCGAGGGACAGGGTTAGGCAATGAGCAGTTCTTC
>TRBV11-3|-|TRBD2|TRBJ2-5
CASSPRGGGEETQYF
TGTGCCAGCAGCCCCCGGGGGGGCGGAGAAGAGACCCAGTACTTC
>TRBV5-1|-|TRBD2|TRBJ2-5
CASRSGLFAETQYF
TGCGCCAGCAGATCGGGACTATTTGCAGAGACCCAGTACTTC
>TRBV29-1|-|TRBD1|TRBJ1-1
CSVVPGGTEAFF
TGCAGCGTTGTGCCAGGGGGCACTGAAGCTTTCTTT
>TRBV9|-|-|TRBJ2-3
CASSVDGSLSTDTQYF
TGTGCCAGCAGCGTAGACGGGAGCTTAAGCACAGATACGCAGTATTTT
>TRBV25-1|-|-|TRBJ2-7
CASSDRQHYEQYF
TGTGCCAGCAGTGATAGACAGCACTACGAGCAGTACTTC
>TRBV6-5|-|-|TRBJ2-2
CASRSGNTGELFF
TGTGCCAGCAGGAGCGGGAACACCGGGGAGCTGTTTTTT
>TRBV30|-|-|TRBJ1-1
CAWTKGPIEAFF
TGTGCCTGGACGAAGGGGCCGATTGAAGCTTTCTTT
>TRBV29-1|-|-|TRBJ2-7
CSVVEGAVQYF
TGCAGCGTTGTGGAGGGCGCCGTGCAGTACTTC
>TRBV6-5|-|TRBD1|TRBJ2-2
CASIKGQGLNGELFF
TGTGCCAGCATAAAGGGACAGGGGTTAAACGGGGAGCTGTTTTTT
>TRBV6-2/TRBV6-3|-|TRBD2|TRBJ2-7
CASSPSGSYEQYF
TGTGCCAGCAGCCCTAGCGGGAGCTACGAGCAGTACTTC
>TRBV9|-|-|TRBJ1-1
CASSAQGWNTEAFF
TGTGCCAGCAGCGCCCAGGGTTGGAACACTGAAGCTTTCTTT
>TRBV6-5|-|-|TRBJ2-4
CASSSDRLGKNIQYF
TGTGCCAGCAGCTCCGACAGGCTTGGCAAAAACATTCAGTACTTC
>TRBV15|-|-|TRBJ2-6
CATRGLSGANVLTF
TGTGCCACCCGGGGTCTCTCTGGGGCCAACGTCCTGACTTTC
>TRBV15|-|-|TRBJ1-1
CATSRDGGLTEAFF
TGTGCCACCAGCAGAGATGGAGGGTTAACTGAAGCTTTCTTT
>TRBV24-1|many|-|TRBJ1-6
CATSRDTHSPLHF
TGTGCCACCAGCCGGGACACACATTCACCCCTCCACTTT
>TRBV28|-|-|TRBJ2-7
CASSFSDTLYEQYF
TGTGCCAGCAGTTTTTCGGACACCCTCTACGAGCAGTACTTC
>TRBV7-2|-|-|TRBJ2-7
CASSLARNSYEQYF
TGTGCCAGCAGCTTAGCCAGGAACTCCTACGAGCAGTACTTC
>TRBV6-2/TRBV6-3|-|TRBD2|TRBJ2-1
CASSYRAGGYNEQFF
TGTGCCAGCAGTTACAGAGCGGGAGGGTACAATGAGCAGTTCTTC
>TRBV5-1|-|-|TRBJ1-1
CASSRSAANTEAFF
TGCGCCAGCAGCCGCTCGGCGGCGAACACTGAAGCTTTCTTT
>TRBV19|-|TRBD1|TRBJ1-5
CASRPGGQGNQPQHF
TGTGCCAGTAGACCCGGTGGACAGGGCAATCAGCCCCAGCATTTT
>TRBV6-5|-|-|TRBJ1-1
CASSFTGNTEAFF
TGTGCCAGCAGTTTCACAGGGAACACTGAAGCTTTCTTT
>TRBV28|-|-|TRBJ2-7
CAIGGLAKYF
TGTGCCATTGGAGGTCTGGCTAAGTACTTC
>TRBV30|-|-|TRBJ1-1
CAWSIGVNTEAFF
TGTGCCTGGAGTATCGGGGTGAACACTGAAGCTTTCTTT
>TRBV5-6|-|TRBD2|TRBJ2-7
CASSLVAGGNYEQYF
TGTGCCAGCAGCTTGGTAGCGGGGGGGAACTACGAGCAGTACTTC
>TRBV5-1|-|-|TRBJ1-6
CASSSRQGGSPLHF
TGCGCCAGCAGTTCCCGGCAGGGTGGCTCACCCCTCCACTTT
>TRBV4-2|-|-|TRBJ1-1
CASSRPNTEAFF
TGTGCCAGCAGCCGGCCGAACACTGAAGCTTTCTTT